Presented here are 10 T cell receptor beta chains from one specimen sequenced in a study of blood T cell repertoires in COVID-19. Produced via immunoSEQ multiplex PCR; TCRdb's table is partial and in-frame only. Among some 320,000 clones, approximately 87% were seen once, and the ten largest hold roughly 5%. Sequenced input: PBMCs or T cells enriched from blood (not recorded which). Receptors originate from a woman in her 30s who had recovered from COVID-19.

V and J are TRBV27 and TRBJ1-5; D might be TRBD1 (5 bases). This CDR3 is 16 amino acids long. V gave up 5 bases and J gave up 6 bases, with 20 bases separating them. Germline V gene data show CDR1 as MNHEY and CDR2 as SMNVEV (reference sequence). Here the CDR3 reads CASSPFVAGRSQPQHF. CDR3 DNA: TGTGCCAGCAGTCCGTTCGTTGCAGGGCGGTCTCAGCCCCAGCATTTT.

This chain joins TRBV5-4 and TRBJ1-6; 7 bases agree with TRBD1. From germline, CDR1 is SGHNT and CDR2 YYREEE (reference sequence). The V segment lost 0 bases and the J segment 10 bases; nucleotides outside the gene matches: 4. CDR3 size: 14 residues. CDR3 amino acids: CASSLGQGNSPLHF. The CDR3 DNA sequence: TGTGCCAGCAGCTTGGGACAGGGTAACTCACCCCTCCACTTT.

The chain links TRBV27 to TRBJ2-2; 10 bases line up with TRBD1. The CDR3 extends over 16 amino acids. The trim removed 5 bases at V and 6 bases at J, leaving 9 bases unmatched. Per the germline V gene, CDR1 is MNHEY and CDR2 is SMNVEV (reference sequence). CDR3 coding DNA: TGTGCCAGCAGTCCATTCGAGGGACAGGGGCCCGGGGAGCTGTTTTTT. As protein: CASSPFEGQGPGELFF.

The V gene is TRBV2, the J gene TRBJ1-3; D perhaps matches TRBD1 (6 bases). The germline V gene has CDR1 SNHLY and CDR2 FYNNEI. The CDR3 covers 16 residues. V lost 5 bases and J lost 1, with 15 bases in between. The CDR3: CASSRDGQISGNTIYF. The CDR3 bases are TGTGCCAGCAGTAGGGACGGACAGATTTCTGGAAACACCATATATTTT.

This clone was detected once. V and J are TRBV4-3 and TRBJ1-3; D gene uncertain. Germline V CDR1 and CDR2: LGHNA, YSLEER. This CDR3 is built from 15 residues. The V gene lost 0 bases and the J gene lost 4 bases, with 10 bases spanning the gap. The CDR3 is CASSQDAGLGNTIYF. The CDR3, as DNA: TGCGCCAGCAGCCAAGACGCTGGGCTCGGAAACACCATATATTTT.

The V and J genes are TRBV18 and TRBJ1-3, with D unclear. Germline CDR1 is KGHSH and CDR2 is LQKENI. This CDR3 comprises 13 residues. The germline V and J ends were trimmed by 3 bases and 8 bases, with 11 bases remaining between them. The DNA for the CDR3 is TGTGCCAGCTCACCCCAGCGGGGAGACACCATATATTTT. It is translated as CASSPQRGDTIYF.

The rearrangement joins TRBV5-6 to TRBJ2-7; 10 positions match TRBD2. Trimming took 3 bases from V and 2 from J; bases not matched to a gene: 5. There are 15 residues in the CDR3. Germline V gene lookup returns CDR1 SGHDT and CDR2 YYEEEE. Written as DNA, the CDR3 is TGTGCCAGCAGCTCAGGACTAGCGGCTACCTACGAGCAGTACTTC. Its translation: CASSSGLAATYEQYF.

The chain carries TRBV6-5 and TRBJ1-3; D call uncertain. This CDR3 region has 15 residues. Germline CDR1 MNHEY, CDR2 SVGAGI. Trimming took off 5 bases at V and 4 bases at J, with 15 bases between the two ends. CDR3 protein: CASSSPARGGNTIYF. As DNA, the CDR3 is TGTGCCAGCAGTAGCCCCGCCCGGGGAGGAAACACCATATATTTT.

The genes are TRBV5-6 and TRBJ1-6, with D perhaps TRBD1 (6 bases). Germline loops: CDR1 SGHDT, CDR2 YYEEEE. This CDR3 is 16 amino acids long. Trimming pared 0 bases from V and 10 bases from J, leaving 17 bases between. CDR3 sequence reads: CASSLERPSQGSPLHF. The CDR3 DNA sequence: TGTGCCAGCAGCTTGGAGCGGCCCTCACAGGGCTCACCCCTCCACTTT.

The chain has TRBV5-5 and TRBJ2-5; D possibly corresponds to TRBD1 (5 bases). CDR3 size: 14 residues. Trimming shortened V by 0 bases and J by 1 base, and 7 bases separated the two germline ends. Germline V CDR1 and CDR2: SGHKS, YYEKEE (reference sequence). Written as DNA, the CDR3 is TGTGCCAGCAGCTTGGGCAGGGCCCAAGAGACCCAGTACTTC. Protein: CASSLGRAQETQYF.